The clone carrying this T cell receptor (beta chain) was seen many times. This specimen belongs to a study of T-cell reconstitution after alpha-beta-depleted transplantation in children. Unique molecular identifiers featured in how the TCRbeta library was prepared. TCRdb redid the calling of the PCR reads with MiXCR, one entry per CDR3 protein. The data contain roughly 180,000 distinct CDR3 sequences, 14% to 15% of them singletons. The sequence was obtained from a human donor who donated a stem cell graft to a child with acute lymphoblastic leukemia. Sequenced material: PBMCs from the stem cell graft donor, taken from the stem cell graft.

CDR3 DNA: TGTGCCAGCAGGCCCCTGACCGGGGAGCTGTTTTTT. Amino acids: CASRPLTGELFF. The chain combines TRBV12-3 or TRBV12-4 with TRBJ2-2; no clear D. The CDR3 runs 12 residues. V was shortened by 6 bases and J by 5 bases, with 7 bases between the two germline ends.